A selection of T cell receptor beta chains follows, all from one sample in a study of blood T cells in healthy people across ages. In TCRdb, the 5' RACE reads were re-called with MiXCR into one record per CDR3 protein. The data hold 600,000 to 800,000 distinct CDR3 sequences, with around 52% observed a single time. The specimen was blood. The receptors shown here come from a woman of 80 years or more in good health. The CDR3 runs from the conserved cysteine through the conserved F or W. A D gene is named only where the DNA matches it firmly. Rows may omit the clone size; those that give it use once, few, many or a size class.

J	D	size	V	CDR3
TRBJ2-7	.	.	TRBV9	CASSVALYRSSSYEQYF
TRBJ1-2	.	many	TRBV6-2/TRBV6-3	CASSETGSLVGYTF
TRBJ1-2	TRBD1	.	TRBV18	CASSPPGTGKLPYGYTF
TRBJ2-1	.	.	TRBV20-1	CSPVGASGHNEQFF
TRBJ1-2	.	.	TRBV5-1	CASSLEYLAYTF
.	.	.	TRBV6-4	CASSIKRRGVYEQYF
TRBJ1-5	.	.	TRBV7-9	CASSDWGAGANQPQHF
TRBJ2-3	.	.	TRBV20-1	CSATRGDSTDTQYF
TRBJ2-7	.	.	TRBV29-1	CSVVGASYEQYF
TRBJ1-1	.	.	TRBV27	CASSLSGRPRNTEAFF
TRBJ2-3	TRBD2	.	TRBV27	CASSFGAGLAGGTHEQYF
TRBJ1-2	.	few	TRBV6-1	CASRRGTTGGYTF
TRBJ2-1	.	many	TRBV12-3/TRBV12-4	CASSLRLNYNEQFF
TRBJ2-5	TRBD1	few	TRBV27	CASSVFYRGETQYF
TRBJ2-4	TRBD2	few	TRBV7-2	CASSSSGEGVQYF
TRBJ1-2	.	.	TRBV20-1	CSARQDQNYYGYTF
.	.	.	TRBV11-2	CASSLETGPAFEQYF
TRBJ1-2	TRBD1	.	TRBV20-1	CSVGDRGYGYTF
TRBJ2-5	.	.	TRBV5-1	CASSPAASSREGQETQYF
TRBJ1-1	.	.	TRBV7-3	CASRLSRNTEAFF